This T cell receptor beta chain was identified during a study of blood T cells in healthy people across ages. Primers used in a second PCR of about 7 to 11 cycles were a sample-barcoded 5' primer and a J-beta primer mix. TCRdb passed the 5' RACE reads through MiXCR, listing each CDR3 protein once. This sample has about 970,000 distinct CDR3 sequences, with 45% to 60% found just once. Germline-derived CDR1 and CDR2 are MNHEY and SVGEGT. The CDR3 has 12 residues. The V and J ends lost 9 bases and 5 bases respectively, with 11 bases between them. This TCR derives from a woman aged 60-70 years in good health. The source material was blood. The chain has TRBV6-2 or TRBV6-3 and TRBJ2-1; perhaps TRBD1 as D (6 bases). Here the CDR3 DNA reads TGTGCCAGGGACAGAGAAAACAATGAGCAGTTCTTC. Protein product: CARDRENNEQFF.